Presented here are 26 T cell receptor beta chains from one specimen sequenced in a study of control samples from healthy donors and cancer patients. The method was immunoSEQ multiplex PCR; TCRdb's version includes in-frame clones alone and lacks a portion of them. The sample holds about 150,000 clones, 90% to 95% seen once. Sample: blood. The source of these receptors is a woman aged 40 to 49 in good health.

The chain combines TRBV18 with TRBJ2-1; TRBD2 matches 9 bases. This CDR3 contains 13 residues. Looked up from germline, CDR1 is KGHSH and CDR2 is LQKENI. The V gene end was trimmed by 2 bases and the J gene end by 9 bases; junction bases not matched to a gene: 2. For the CDR3, the DNA is TGTGCCAGCTCACCAACTAGCGGGTCTGAGCAGTTCTTC. This encodes CASSPTSGSEQFF. Full variable domain (outside the CDR3, taken from reference TRBV18 and TRBJ2-1): NAGVMQNPRHLVRRRGQEARLRCSPMKGHSHVYWYRQLPEEGLKFMVYLQKENIIDESGMPKERFSAEFPKEGPSILRIQQVVRGDSAAYFCASSPTSGSEQFFGPGTRLTVL.

The chain employs TRBV5-1 and TRBJ2-3; D is uncertain. The CDR3 loop spans 16 amino acids. With 4 bases removed from V and 2 bases from J, the gap between germline ends came to 17 bases. Germline lookup yields CDR1 SGHRS and CDR2 YFSETQ. As DNA, the CDR3 is TGCGCCAGCAGCCGTTATCTGCGCGGAAACACAGATACGCAGTATTTT. Its protein is CASSRYLRGNTDTQYF.

The rearrangement joins TRBV7-9 to TRBJ1-1, with no clear D. The CDR3 is made up of 13 amino acids. The germline V gene has CDR1 SEHNR and CDR2 FQNEAQ (reference sequence). Trimming left V 6 bases short and J 0 bases short, with 8 bases between. The CDR3, as DNA: TGTGCCAGCAGGCGGTTAATGAACACTGAAGCTTTCTTT. It yields the protein CASRRLMNTEAFF.

The V and J genes are TRBV6-5 and TRBJ1-2; the D is unclear. The CDR3 is made up of 13 amino acids. The germline gives CDR1 MNHEY, CDR2 SVGAGI. V was clipped by 5 bases and J by 8 bases, with 15 bases between them. CDR3 bases: TGTGCCAGCAGTCGTGACGGGGATATGGGCTACACCTTC. Its translation is CASSRDGDMGYTF.

The chain carries TRBV7-8 and TRBJ2-1, with 9 bases lining up with TRBD2. V was clipped by 5 bases and J by 7 bases; unmatched bases: 6. The V gene's germline CDR1 is SGHVS and CDR2 FQNEAQ. This CDR3 is built from 14 residues. CDR3 nucleotide sequence: TGTGCCAGCAGCCTTTACAGCGGGAGGAATGAGCAGTTCTTC. It encodes CASSLYSGRNEQFF.

The chain has TRBV25-1 and TRBJ1-5; a weak D match, TRBD1 (5 bases). The CDR3 sequence is 15 residues long. V lost 3 bases and J 0 bases, leaving 9 bases between the germline ends. Germline values: CDR1 MGHDK, CDR2 SYGVNS. CDR3 coding DNA: TGTGCCAGCAGTGAGGGGGAGTATAGCAATCAGCCCCAGCATTTT. It specifies CASSEGEYSNQPQHF.

This sequence joins TRBV5-1 and TRBJ1-2; D is possibly TRBD1 (5 bases). CDR3 size: 15 residues. CDR1 is SGHRS and CDR2 is YFSETQ in the germline V gene. Between the trimmed V and J ends, which lost 2 bases and 4 bases, there was a span of 15 bases. CDR3 DNA: TGCGCCAGCAGCTTATCTGAGGGACTGATCTATGGCTACACCTTC. It is translated as CASSLSEGLIYGYTF.

V usage is TRBV5-6 and J usage is TRBJ2-2; D may be TRBD1 (5 bases). The CDR3 is made up of 17 amino acids. Deletions cut 4 bases from V and 0 bases from J, with 16 bases between. Per germline, CDR1 SGHDT and CDR2 YYEEEE. The CDR3 sequence: CASSPFSDSANTGELFF. CDR3 DNA sequence: TGTGCCAGCAGCCCCTTTTCCGACAGCGCGAACACCGGGGAGCTGTTTTTT.

The sample holds one count of this clone. The chain combines TRBV9 with TRBJ1-3; tentatively, D is TRBD1 (6 bases). The CDR3 runs to 15 residues. Germline lookup yields CDR1 SGDLS and CDR2 YYNGEE. V lost 0 bases and J 3 bases, leaving 10 bases between the germline ends. As DNA, the CDR3 is TGTGCCAGCAGCGTAGACAGGGCTGGTGGAAACACCATATATTTT. This sequence encodes CASSVDRAGGNTIYF.

The chain recombines TRBV5-6 with TRBJ1-1, with D unclear. Trimming stripped 2 bases from V and 3 bases from J, with 5 bases between. This CDR3 has 12 amino acids. Germline V gene lookup returns CDR1 SGHDT and CDR2 YYEEEE. The CDR3, as DNA: TGTGCCAGCAGCTTTATGGACACTGAAGCTTTCTTT. It yields the protein CASSFMDTEAFF.

This clone was counted only a few times. This chain links TRBV19 with TRBJ2-1; D unresolved. V lost 11 bases to trimming and J lost 7 bases, with 18 bases between them. CDR1 and CDR2 from the germline V gene are LNHDA and SQIVND (reference sequence). This CDR3 is built from 13 residues. CDR3 nucleotides: TGTGCCGCCGGAACAGCACCTCCGAATGAGCAGTTCTTC. Protein sequence: CAAGTAPPNEQFF.

The V call is TRBV24-1, the J call TRBJ1-2, with TRBD1 matching 7 bases. The CDR3 contains 14 residues. In germline, CDR1 is KGHDR, CDR2 SFDVKD. The junction had 4 bases not matched to a gene; V was cut back by 4 bases and J by 3 bases. The CDR3 sequence: CATSDAGQHYGYTF. CDR3 sequence (DNA): TGTGCCACCAGTGACGCGGGACAGCACTATGGCTACACCTTC.

The chain has TRBV9 and TRBJ1-1; 7 bases match TRBD1. The CDR3 spans 13 residues. Unmatched junction bases numbered 6, after V lost 3 bases and J lost 7 bases. Germline V gene sequence: CDR1 SGDLS, CDR2 YYNGEE. Written as DNA, the CDR3 is TGTGCCAGCAGCGCGGGGACAGAGCTTGAAGCTTTCTTT. Translated: CASSAGTELEAFF.

V and J are TRBV6-6 and TRBJ1-1; unclear D gene. The length of the CDR3 is 14 residues. Trimming took off 2 bases at V and 1 base at J, with 8 bases between the two ends. Germline V gene data show CDR1 as MNHNY and CDR2 as SVGAGI (reference sequence). The CDR3 DNA sequence: TGTGCCAGCAGTTACAGGACGGGGAACACTGAAGCTTTCTTT. Translation: CASSYRTGNTEAFF.

This chain links TRBV29-1 with TRBJ2-3; 9 nucleotides agree with TRBD2. The CDR3 has 15 residues. J lost 3 bases, V lost 1 base, and 5 bases had no gene match. The germline V gene encodes CDR1 SQVTM and CDR2 ANQGSEA. CDR3 in DNA: TGCAGCGTTGAAGTTGGACTAGCGACGACAGATACGCAGTATTTT. Amino acids: CSVEVGLATTDTQYF.

This chain connects TRBV29-1 to TRBJ1-2; D remains ambiguous. The V end lost 7 bases, the J end lost 7 bases, and 7 bases lay between the germline ends. The germline gives CDR1 SQVTM, CDR2 ANQGSEA. CDR3 length: 9 amino acids. In DNA form, the CDR3 reads TGCAGCGGACCGAGTGGCTACACCTTC. Its protein is CSGPSGYTF.

The rearrangement joins TRBV7-2 to TRBJ1-3; D uncertain. Germline-derived CDR1 and CDR2 are SGHTA and FQGNSA. The CDR3 is 16 amino acids. V was cut by 1 base and J by 5 bases, with 15 bases left in between. The CDR3: CASSLVTAVLRNTIYF. CDR3 nucleotides: TGTGCCAGCAGCTTAGTAACGGCGGTCCTTCGAAACACCATATATTTT. Filled out from reference TRBV7-2 and TRBJ1-3, the complete variable domain reads GAGVSQSPSNKVTEKGKDVELRCDPISGHTALYWYRQSLGQGLEFLIYFQGNSAPDKSGLPSDRFSAERTGGSVSTLTIQRTQQEDSAVYLCASSLVTAVLRNTIYFGEGSWLTVV.

The sample holds one count of this clone. The chain uses TRBV2 and TRBJ1-4, with 10 bases aligning to TRBD1. Germline CDR1 is SNHLY and CDR2 is FYNNEI. This CDR3 comprises 17 residues. The trim removed 8 bases at V and 0 bases at J, leaving 9 bases unmatched. The DNA of the CDR3 is TGTGCCAGCTCTTTGGGACAGGGGACTACAACTAATGAAAAACTGTTTTTT. This translates into CASSLGQGTTTNEKLFF.

The V gene is TRBV5-1, the J gene TRBJ2-7; the match to TRBD1 covers 9 bases. Germline values: CDR1 SGHRS, CDR2 YFSETQ. Unmatched junction bases numbered 12, after V lost 1 base and J lost 4 bases. The CDR3 extends over 17 amino acids. CDR3 nucleotides: TGCGCCAGCAGCTTGAGGGGCGGGGGACAGGGTTCTTACGAGCAGTACTTC. It yields the protein CASSLRGGGQGSYEQYF.

The chain joins TRBV19 to TRBJ1-6; unclear D gene. CDR1 is LNHDA and CDR2 is SQIVND in the germline V gene (reference sequence). V shed 1 base and J shed 5 bases, with 6 bases lying between them. The CDR3 sequence is 14 residues long. CDR3 residues: CASSIGQNNSPLHF. CDR3 nucleotide sequence: TGTGCCAGTAGTATAGGACAAAATAATTCACCCCTCCACTTT.

This chain connects TRBV12-3 or TRBV12-4 to TRBJ1-1, with 10 bases matching TRBD1. This CDR3 is 13 amino acids long. The V and J ends lost 5 bases and 6 bases, in that order; junction bases with no gene match: 3. This chain's CDR3 is CASSLDRGAEAFF. In nucleotides, the CDR3 is TGTGCCAGCAGTCTGGACAGGGGGGCTGAAGCTTTCTTT.

The V and J genes are TRBV19 and TRBJ1-1, with 7 positions matching TRBD1. The germline gives CDR1 LNHDA, CDR2 SQIVND (reference sequence). The CDR3 runs to 14 residues. V was pared by 6 bases and J by 6 bases, with 10 bases of the junction left unmatched. CDR3 sequence: CASSNRGKFAEAFF. In DNA form, the CDR3 reads TGTGCCAGTAGCAACAGGGGTAAGTTCGCTGAAGCTTTCTTT.

The CDR3 DNA reads as TGTGCCAGCAGTGAAGGACTAGCGGGTAGAAATGAGCAGTTCTTC. This sequence encodes CASSEGLAGRNEQFF. The genes are TRBV28 and TRBJ2-1, with 11 bases matching TRBD2. The CDR3 loop spans 15 amino acids. Germline-derived CDR1 and CDR2 are MDHEN and SYDVKM. V lost 5 bases to trimming and J lost 7 bases; unmatched junction nucleotides: 7.

The chain employs TRBV25-1 and TRBJ2-2; 7 positions match TRBD1. The CDR3 length is 14 residues. CDR1 is MGHDK and CDR2 is SYGVNS in the germline V gene. V trimming: 6 bases; J trimming: 4 bases; junction bases outside the gene matches: 5. The CDR3 reads CASRFRDSTGELFF. DNA for the CDR3: TGTGCCAGCAGATTCCGGGACAGCACCGGGGAGCTGTTTTTT.

This clone was counted a single time. The chain uses TRBV25-1 and TRBJ1-5; the match to TRBD1 covers 7 bases. The length of the CDR3 is 15 residues. CDR1 and CDR2 (germline): MGHDK, SYGVNS. After removal of 3 bases from V and 2 bases from J, the junction contained 4 bases not matched to a gene. The CDR3 loop is CASSESGTGNQPQHF. Written as DNA, the CDR3 is TGTGCCAGCAGTGAGTCCGGGACAGGCAATCAGCCCCAGCATTTT.

The rearrangement links TRBV6-2 or TRBV6-3 to TRBJ1-5; D not certain. This CDR3 has 16 residues. The germline V gene has CDR1 MNHEY and CDR2 SVGEGT. Deletions cut 5 bases from V and 2 bases from J, with 16 bases between. The CDR3 here is CASSVVSWFGNQPQHF. Here the CDR3 DNA reads TGTGCCAGCAGTGTCGTAAGCTGGTTTGGCAATCAGCCCCAGCATTTT.